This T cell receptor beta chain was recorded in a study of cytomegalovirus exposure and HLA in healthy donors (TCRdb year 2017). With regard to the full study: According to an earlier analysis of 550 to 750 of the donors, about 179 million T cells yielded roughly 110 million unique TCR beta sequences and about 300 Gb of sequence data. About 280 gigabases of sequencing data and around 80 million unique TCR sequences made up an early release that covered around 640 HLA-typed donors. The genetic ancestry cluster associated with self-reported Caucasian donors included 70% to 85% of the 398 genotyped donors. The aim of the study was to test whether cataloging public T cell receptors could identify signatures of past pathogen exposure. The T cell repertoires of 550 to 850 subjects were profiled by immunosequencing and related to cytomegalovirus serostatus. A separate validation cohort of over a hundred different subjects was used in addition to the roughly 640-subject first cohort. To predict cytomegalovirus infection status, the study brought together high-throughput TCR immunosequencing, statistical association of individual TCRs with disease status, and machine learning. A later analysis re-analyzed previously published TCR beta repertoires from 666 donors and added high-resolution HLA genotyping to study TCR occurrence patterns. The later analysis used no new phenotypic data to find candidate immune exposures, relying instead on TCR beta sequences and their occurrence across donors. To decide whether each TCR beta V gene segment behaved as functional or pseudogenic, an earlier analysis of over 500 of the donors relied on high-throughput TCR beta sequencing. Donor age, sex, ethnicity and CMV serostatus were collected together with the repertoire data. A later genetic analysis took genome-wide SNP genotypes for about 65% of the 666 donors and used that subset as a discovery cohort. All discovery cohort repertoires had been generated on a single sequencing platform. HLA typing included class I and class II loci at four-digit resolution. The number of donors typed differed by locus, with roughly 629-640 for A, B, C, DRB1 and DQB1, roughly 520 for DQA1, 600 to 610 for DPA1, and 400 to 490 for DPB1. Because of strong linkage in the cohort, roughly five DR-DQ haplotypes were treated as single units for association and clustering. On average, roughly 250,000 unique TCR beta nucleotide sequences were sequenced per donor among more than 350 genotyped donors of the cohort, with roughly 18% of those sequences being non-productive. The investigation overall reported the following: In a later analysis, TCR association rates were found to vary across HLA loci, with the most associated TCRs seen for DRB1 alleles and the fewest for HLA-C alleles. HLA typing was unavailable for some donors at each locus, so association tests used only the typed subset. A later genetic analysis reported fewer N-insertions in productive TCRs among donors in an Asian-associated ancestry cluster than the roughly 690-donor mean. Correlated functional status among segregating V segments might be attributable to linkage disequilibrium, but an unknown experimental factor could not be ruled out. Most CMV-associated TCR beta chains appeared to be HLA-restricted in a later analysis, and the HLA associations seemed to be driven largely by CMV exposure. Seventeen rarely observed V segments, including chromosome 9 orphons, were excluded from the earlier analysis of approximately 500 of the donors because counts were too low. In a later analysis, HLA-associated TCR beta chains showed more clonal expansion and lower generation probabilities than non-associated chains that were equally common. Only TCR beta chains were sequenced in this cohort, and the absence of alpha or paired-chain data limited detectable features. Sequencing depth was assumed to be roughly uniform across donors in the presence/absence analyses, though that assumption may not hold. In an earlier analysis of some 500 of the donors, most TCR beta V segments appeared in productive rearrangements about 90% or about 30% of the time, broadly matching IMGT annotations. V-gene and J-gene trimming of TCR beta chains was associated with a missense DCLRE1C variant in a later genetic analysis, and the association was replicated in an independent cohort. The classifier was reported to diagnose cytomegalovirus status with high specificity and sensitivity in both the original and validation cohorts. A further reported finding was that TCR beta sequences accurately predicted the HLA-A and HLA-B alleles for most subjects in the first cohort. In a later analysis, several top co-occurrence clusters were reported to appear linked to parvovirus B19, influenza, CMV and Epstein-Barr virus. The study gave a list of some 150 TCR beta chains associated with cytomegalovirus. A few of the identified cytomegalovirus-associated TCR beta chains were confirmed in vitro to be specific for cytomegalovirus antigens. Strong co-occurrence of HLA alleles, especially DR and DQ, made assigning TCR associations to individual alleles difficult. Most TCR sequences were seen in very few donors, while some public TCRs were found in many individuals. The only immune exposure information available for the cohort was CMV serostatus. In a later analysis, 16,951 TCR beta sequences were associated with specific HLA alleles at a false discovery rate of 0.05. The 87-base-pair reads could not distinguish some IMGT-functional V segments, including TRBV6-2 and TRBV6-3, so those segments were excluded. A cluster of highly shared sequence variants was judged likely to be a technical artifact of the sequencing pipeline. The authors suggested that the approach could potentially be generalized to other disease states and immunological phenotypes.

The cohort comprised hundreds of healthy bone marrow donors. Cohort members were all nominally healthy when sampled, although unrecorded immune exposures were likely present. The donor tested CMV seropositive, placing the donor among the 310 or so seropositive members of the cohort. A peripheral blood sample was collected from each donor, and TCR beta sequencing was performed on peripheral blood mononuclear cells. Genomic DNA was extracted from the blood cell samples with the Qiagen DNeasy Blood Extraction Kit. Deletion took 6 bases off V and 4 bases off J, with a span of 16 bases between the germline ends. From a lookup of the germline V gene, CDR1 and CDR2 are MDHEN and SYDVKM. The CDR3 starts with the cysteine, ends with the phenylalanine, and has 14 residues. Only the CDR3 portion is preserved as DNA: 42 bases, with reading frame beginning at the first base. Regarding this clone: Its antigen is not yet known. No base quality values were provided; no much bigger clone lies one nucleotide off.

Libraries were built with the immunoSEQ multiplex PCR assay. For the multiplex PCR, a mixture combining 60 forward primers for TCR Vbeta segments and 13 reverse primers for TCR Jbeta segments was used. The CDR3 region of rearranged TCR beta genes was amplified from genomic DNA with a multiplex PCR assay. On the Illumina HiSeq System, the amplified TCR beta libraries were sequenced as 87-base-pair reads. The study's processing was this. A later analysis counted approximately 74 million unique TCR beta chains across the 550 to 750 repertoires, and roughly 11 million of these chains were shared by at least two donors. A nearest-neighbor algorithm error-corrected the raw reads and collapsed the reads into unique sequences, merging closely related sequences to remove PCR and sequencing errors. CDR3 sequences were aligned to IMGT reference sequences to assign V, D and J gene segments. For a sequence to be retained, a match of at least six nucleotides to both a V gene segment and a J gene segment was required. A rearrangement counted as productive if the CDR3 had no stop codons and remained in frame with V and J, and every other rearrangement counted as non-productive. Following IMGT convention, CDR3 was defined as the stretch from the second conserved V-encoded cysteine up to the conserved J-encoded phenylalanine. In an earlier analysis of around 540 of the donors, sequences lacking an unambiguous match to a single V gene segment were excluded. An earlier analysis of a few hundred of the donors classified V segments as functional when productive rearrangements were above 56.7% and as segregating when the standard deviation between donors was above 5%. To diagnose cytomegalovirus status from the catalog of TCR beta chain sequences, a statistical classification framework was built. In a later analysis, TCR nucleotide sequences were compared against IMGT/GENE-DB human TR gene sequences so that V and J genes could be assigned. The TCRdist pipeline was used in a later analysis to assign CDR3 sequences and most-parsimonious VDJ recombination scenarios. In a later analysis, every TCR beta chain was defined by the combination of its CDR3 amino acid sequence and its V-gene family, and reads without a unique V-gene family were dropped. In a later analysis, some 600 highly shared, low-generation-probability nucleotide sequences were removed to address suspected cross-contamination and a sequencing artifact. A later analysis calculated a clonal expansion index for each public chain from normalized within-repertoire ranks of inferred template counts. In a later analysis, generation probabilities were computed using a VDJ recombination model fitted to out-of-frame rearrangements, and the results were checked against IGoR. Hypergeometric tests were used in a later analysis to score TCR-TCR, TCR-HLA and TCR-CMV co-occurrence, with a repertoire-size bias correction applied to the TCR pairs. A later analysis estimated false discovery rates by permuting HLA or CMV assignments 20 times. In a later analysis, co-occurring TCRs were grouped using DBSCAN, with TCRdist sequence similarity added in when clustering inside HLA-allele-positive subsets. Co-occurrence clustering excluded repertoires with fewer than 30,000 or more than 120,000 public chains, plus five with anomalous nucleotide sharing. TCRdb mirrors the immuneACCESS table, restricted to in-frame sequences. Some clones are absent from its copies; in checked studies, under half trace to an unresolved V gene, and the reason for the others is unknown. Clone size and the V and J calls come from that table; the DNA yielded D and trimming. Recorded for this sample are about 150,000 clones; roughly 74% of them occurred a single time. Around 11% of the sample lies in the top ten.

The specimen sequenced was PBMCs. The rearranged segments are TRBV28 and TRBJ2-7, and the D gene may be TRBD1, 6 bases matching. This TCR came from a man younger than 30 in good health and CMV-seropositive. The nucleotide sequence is TGTGCCAGCAGGCCCGGGACAATCGGTTACGAGCAGTACTTC. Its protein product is CASRPGTIGYEQYF.